This T cell receptor (beta chain) was obtained from a study of vaccination and CD4 T cells after COVID-19. Overall study context: Samples were taken after vaccination, a median of approximately 72 days after dose two, with a range of 14 to 241.

Study-wide findings and caveats: Going from about 22 to 38, median SARS-CoV-2-reactive clonotypes did not rise significantly.

Oncomine TCR Beta short-read sequencing was applied to DNA from cultured CD4+ T cells. MiXCR, applied by TCRdb to the PCR reads, yields one record per CDR3 protein. The data contain 13,000 to 15,000 distinct CDR3 sequences, 40% to 65% of them seen just once; the ten biggest clones take up 10%. The treatment denotes: approximately 9-day PBMC culture with coronavirus spike peptide pools or control peptides (ViraFEST assay). On this clonotype: Its specificity is unknown.

CDR3 size: 16 residues. Germline CDR1 is GTSNPN and CDR2 is SVGIG (reference sequence). The trim removed 1 base at V and 5 bases at J, leaving 5 bases unmatched. The chain recombines TRBV30 with TRBJ2-2, with TRBD2 matching 12 bases. The clonotype originates from a human donor who had recovered from COVID-19. The sequencing used CD4+ T cells from blood, cultured in vitro, collected before SARS-CoV-2 vaccination. DNA for the CDR3: TGTGCCTGGAGTGATCGACTAGCGGGAGATACCGGGGAGCTGTTTTTT. As protein: CAWSDRLAGDTGELFF.